A selection of T cell receptor beta chains follows, all from one sample in a study of shared clonotypes between healthy human individuals. Profiling relied on immunoSEQ multiplex PCR, and the TCRdb table lists in-frame clones only, not all of them. Here the sample spans about 2.1 million clones, 85% to 95% being singletons. The sample comprised naive CD8+ T cells from PBMCs. The receptors were sampled from a man between 18 and 29 years old in good health. Some clones in this sample may be carry-over from other donors' samples. CDR3s include the opening cysteine and the closing phenylalanine or tryptophan.

V gene: TRBV19
CDR3 protein: CASSLWASGSEQYF

V gene: TRBV7-9
CDR3 protein: CASSFPSGQRGEFF

V gene: TRBV27
CDR3 protein: CASSRDFSYNEQFF

V gene: TRBV7-6
CDR3 protein: CASSPREGQGPTEAFF

V gene: TRBV9
CDR3 protein: CASSAADRGTEAFF

V gene: TRBV27
CDR3 protein: CASSLTGQNTEAFF

V gene: TRBV28
CDR3 protein: CASSLGSPEKLFF

V gene: TRBV9
CDR3 protein: CASSGDGTYEQYF

V gene: TRBV27
CDR3 protein: CASNPLFPSDEQYF

V gene: TRBV19
CDR3 protein: CATLDRGFYGYTF

V gene: TRBV27
CDR3 protein: CASSTGTHSYEQYF

V gene: TRBV27
CDR3 protein: CASSPHDGGNQPQHF

V gene: TRBV4-2
CDR3 protein: CASSHGTGAGTRSMNTEAFF

V gene: TRBV7-9
CDR3 protein: CASSKGAGSYNEQFF

V gene: TRBV15
CDR3 protein: CATSRAGGGQEKLFF

V gene: TRBV6-5
CDR3 protein: CASSAAGYTEAFF

V gene: TRBV2
CDR3 protein: CASSERWTVNTEAFF

V gene: TRBV2
CDR3 protein: CASSLQGSPYGYTF

V gene: TRBV5-1
CDR3 protein: CASSFGSELVNTEAFF

V gene: TRBV27
CDR3 protein: CASSFSPGQGGEQYF

V gene: TRBV7-2
CDR3 protein: CASSFGVAYEQYF

V gene: TRBV28
CDR3 protein: CASSLTGSYTDTQYF

V gene: TRBV11-2
CDR3 protein: CASSLPGGGQPQHF

V gene: TRBV5-1
CDR3 protein: CASSLALAENYNEQFF

V gene: TRBV28
CDR3 protein: CASSLSGQGPYNEQFF

V gene: TRBV19
CDR3 protein: CAVTGSFGYTF

V gene: TRBV30
CDR3 protein: CAWSVLRDSGNEKLFF

V gene: TRBV10-3
CDR3 protein: CAISESGVRDYEQYF

V gene: TRBV7-9
CDR3 protein: CASSQGTTAAFF

V gene: TRBV27
CDR3 protein: CASSLEENTEAFF

V gene: TRBV7-3
CDR3 protein: CASSLLAGPTDTQYF

V gene: TRBV11-2
CDR3 protein: CASSLGAEWGETQYF

V gene: TRBV28
CDR3 protein: CASRQLTPQPQHF

V gene: TRBV9
CDR3 protein: CASSGSSGRQETQYF

V gene: TRBV25-1
CDR3 protein: CASSELASYGEQYF

V gene: TRBV19
CDR3 protein: CATDDGGYGYTF

V gene: TRBV27
CDR3 protein: CASNPTAGGYNEQFF

V gene: TRBV9
CDR3 protein: CASSPSGRVYEQYF

V gene: TRBV7-6
CDR3 protein: CASSLLAGIMYQETQYF

V gene: TRBV7-9
CDR3 protein: CASSFPRDGTDTQYF